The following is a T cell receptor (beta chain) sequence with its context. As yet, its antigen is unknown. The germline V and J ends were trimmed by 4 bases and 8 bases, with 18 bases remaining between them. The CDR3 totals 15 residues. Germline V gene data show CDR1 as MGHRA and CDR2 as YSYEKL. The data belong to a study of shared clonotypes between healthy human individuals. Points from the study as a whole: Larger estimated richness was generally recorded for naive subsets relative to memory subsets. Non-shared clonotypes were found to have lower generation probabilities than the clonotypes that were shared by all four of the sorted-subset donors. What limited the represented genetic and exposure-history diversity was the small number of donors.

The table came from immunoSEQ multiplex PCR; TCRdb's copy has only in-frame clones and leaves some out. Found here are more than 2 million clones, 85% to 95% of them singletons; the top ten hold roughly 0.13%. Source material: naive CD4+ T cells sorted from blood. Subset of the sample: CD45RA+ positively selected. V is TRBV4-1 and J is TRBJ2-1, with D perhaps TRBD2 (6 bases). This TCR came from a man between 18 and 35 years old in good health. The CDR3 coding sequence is TGCGCCAGCAGCCGACCTTCGGCGGGAAGGTATGAGCAGTTCTTC. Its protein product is CASSRPSAGRYEQFF.